This is a list of T cell receptor beta chains from one sample in a study of CD8+ T cells in alopecia areata. Produced via immunoSEQ multiplex PCR; TCRdb's table is partial and in-frame only. Of some 100,000 clones in the sample, roughly 66% were seen once. What was sequenced was CD4+ T cells sorted from blood. Source of these receptors: a human donor in good health. CDR3s include the opening cysteine and the closing phenylalanine or tryptophan. D genes are given only for firm matches. Size tells how often a clone was seen (once, few, many) or the class of an expanded clone, and some rows leave it out.

abundance: NA
j_gene: TRBJ2-5
v_gene: TRBV29-1
d_gene: TRBD1
CDR3aa: CSQTGSEGTQYF
CDR3nt: TGCAGCCAGACAGGGAGCGAGGGGACCCAGTACTTC

abundance: NA
j_gene: TRBJ1-5
v_gene: TRBV19
d_gene: NA
CDR3aa: CASMSGRGINQPQHF
CDR3nt: TGTGCCAGTATGTCAGGGCGCGGAATCAATCAGCCCCAGCATTTT

abundance: NA
j_gene: TRBJ2-5
v_gene: TRBV7-3
d_gene: TRBD2
CDR3aa: CASSLAAAGGFQETQYF
CDR3nt: TGTGCCAGCAGCCTAGCAGCTGCGGGGGGCTTCCAAGAGACCCAGTACTTC

abundance: few
j_gene: TRBJ1-3
v_gene: TRBV10-2
d_gene: NA
CDR3aa: CASTGENTIYF
CDR3nt: TGCGCCAGCACAGGGGAAAACACCATATATTTT

abundance: NA
j_gene: TRBJ1-2
v_gene: TRBV7-9
d_gene: NA
CDR3aa: CASSLGVFYGYTF
CDR3nt: TGTGCCAGCAGCTTAGGGGTTTTCTATGGCTACACCTTC

abundance: NA
j_gene: TRBJ2-2
v_gene: TRBV4-1
d_gene: NA
CDR3aa: CASSPSPQLAGELFF
CDR3nt: TGCGCCAGCAGCCCGAGCCCTCAACTAGCCGGGGAGCTGTTTTTT

abundance: NA
j_gene: TRBJ2-2
v_gene: TRBV2
d_gene: TRBD2
CDR3aa: CASSGASGGPGELFF
CDR3nt: TGTGCCAGCAGCGGTGCTAGCGGGGGCCCCGGGGAGCTGTTTTTT

abundance: few
j_gene: TRBJ1-2
v_gene: TRBV29-1
d_gene: TRBD1
CDR3aa: CSVAGTGDYGYTF
CDR3nt: TGCAGCGTTGCCGGGACAGGAGACTATGGCTACACCTTC

abundance: NA
j_gene: TRBJ1-2
v_gene: TRBV18
d_gene: TRBD1
CDR3aa: CASSPRDRGHGYTF
CDR3nt: TGTGCCAGCTCACCACGGGACAGGGGCCATGGCTACACCTTC

abundance: NA
j_gene: TRBJ2-7
v_gene: TRBV25-1
d_gene: TRBD2
CDR3aa: CASSGAGVREQYF
CDR3nt: TGTGCCAGCAGTGGTGCGGGGGTTAGGGAGCAGTACTTC

abundance: NA
j_gene: TRBJ1-1
v_gene: TRBV6-1
d_gene: NA
CDR3aa: CASTQGSGEAFF
CDR3nt: TGTGCCAGCACCCAGGGGAGTGGTGAAGCTTTCTTT

abundance: NA
j_gene: TRBJ1-2
v_gene: TRBV5-6
d_gene: TRBD1
CDR3aa: CASSLSGQGHYGYTF
CDR3nt: TGTGCCAGCAGCCTATCGGGACAGGGGCACTATGGCTACACCTTC

abundance: few
j_gene: TRBJ2-5
v_gene: TRBV7-8
d_gene: NA
CDR3aa: CASSLIGGGLQETQYF
CDR3nt: TGTGCCAGCAGCTTAATCGGCGGGGGCCTCCAAGAGACCCAGTACTTC

abundance: NA
j_gene: TRBJ2-7
v_gene: TRBV27
d_gene: NA
CDR3aa: CASSRDPSYEQYF
CDR3nt: TGTGCCAGCAGCCGGGACCCCTCCTACGAGCAGTACTTC

abundance: NA
j_gene: TRBJ1-6
v_gene: TRBV7-9
d_gene: NA
CDR3aa: CASLPGQEWNSPLHF
CDR3nt: TGTGCCAGCCTTCCCGGGCAGGAGTGGAATTCACCCCTCCACTTT

abundance: NA
j_gene: TRBJ2-2
v_gene: TRBV6-6
d_gene: TRBD2
CDR3aa: CASRNSGGAGGELFF
CDR3nt: TGTGCCAGCAGGAATAGCGGGGGGGCCGGCGGGGAGCTGTTTTTT

abundance: NA
j_gene: TRBJ2-7
v_gene: TRBV5-1
d_gene: NA
CDR3aa: CASSWTAGEQYF
CDR3nt: TGCGCCAGCAGCTGGACAGCGGGCGAGCAGTACTTC

abundance: NA
j_gene: TRBJ1-1
v_gene: TRBV6-1
d_gene: NA
CDR3aa: CASSEVPGRGWTEAFF
CDR3nt: TGTGCCAGCAGTGAAGTACCCGGTAGGGGTTGGACTGAAGCTTTCTTT

abundance: NA
j_gene: TRBJ2-1
v_gene: TRBV18
d_gene: TRBD2
CDR3aa: CASSTGLANEQFF
CDR3nt: TGTGCCAGCTCAACGGGACTAGCCAATGAGCAGTTCTTC